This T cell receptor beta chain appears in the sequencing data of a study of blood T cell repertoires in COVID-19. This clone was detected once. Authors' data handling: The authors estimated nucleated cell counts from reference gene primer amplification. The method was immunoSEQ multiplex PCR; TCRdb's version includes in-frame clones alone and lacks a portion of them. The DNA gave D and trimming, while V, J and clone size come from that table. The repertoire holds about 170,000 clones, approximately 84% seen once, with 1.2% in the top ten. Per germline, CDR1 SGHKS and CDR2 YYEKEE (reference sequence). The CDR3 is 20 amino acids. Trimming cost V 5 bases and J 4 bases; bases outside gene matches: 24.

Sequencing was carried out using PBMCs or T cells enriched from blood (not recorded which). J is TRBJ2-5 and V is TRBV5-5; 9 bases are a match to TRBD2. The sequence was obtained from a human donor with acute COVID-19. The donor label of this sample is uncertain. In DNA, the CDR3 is TGTGCCAGCAGGGACCTAAGAGGGAGTAGCGGGGGTATGGGACGAGAGACCCAGTACTTC. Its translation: CASRDLRGSSGGMGRETQYF.